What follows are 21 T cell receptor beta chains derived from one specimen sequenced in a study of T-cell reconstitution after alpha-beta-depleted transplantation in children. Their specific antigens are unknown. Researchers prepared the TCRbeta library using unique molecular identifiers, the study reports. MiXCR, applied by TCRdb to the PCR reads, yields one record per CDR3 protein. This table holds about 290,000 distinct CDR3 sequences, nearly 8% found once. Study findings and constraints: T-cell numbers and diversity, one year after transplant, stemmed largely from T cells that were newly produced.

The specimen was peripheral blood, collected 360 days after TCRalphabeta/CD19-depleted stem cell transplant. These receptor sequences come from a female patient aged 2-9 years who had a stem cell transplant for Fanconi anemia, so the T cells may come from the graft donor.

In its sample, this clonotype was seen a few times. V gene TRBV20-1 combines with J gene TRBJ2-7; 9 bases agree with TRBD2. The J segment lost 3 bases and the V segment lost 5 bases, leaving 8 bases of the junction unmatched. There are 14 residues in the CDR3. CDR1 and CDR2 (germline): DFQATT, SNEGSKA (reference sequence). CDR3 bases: TGCAGTGCTGCCCGTAGCGGGAGAAGCTACGAGCAGTACTTC. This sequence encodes CSAARSGRSYEQYF.

This CDR3 reads CATSRDIAGASDTQYF. For the CDR3, the DNA is TGTGCCACCAGCAGAGATATAGCGGGGGCCTCTGATACGCAGTATTTT. This chain connects TRBV15 to TRBJ2-3, with 9 bases identical to TRBD2. Per germline, CDR1 LNHNV and CDR2 YYDKDF (reference sequence). J gave up 6 bases and V 0 bases, and 7 bases lay outside the gene matches. There are 16 residues in the CDR3.

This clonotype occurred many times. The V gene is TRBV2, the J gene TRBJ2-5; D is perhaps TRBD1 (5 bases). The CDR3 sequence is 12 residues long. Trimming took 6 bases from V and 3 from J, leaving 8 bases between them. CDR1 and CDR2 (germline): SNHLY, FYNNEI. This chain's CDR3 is CASSSTEETQYF. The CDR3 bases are TGTGCCAGCAGCTCGACAGAAGAGACCCAGTACTTC.

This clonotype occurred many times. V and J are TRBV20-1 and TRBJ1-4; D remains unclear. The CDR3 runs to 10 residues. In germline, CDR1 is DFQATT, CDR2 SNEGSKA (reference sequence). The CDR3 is CSAGNEKLFF. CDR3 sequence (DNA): TGCAGCGCTGGGAACGAAAAACTGTTTTTT.

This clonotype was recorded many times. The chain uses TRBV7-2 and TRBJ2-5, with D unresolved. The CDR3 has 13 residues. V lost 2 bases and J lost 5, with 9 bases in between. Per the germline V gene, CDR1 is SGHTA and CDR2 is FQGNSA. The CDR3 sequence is CASSLHPRETQYF. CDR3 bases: TGTGCCAGCAGCTTACATCCCCGCGAGACCCAGTACTTC.

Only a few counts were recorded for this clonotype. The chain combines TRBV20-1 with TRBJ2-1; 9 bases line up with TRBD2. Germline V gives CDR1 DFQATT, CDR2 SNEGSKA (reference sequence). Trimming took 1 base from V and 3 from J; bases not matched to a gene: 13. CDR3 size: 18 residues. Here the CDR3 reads CSARGRLAGRLDYNEQFF. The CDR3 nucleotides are TGCAGTGCTAGAGGCCGGCTAGCGGGGAGGTTAGACTACAATGAGCAGTTCTTC.

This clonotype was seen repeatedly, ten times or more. CDR3 nucleotide sequence: TGCAGTGCTCTAGCGGGGGGGCTTAGCTACAATGAGCAGTTCTTC. This sequence encodes CSALAGGLSYNEQFF. V usage is TRBV20-1 and J usage is TRBJ2-1; the match to TRBD2 covers 12 bases. Trimming cost V 5 bases and J 3 bases; bases outside gene matches: 5. The length of the CDR3 is 15 residues. Germline V CDR1 and CDR2: DFQATT, SNEGSKA (reference sequence).

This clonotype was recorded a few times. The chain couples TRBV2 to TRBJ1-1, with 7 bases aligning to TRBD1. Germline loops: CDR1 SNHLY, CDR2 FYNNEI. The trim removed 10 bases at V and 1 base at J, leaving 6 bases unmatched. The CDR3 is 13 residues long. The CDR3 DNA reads TGTGCCACTGTGGACAGGCAGAACACTGAAGCTTTCTTT. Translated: CATVDRQNTEAFF.

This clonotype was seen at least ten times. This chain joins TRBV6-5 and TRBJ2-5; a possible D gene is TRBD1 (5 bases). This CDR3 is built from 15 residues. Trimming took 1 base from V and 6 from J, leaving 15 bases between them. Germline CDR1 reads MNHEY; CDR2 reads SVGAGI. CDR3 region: CASSYWAGNRKTQYF. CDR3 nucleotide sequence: TGTGCCAGCAGTTACTGGGCAGGGAATCGGAAGACCCAGTACTTC.

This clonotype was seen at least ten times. Here the CDR3 reads CASSLQGLVTQYF. Here the CDR3 DNA reads TGTGCCAGCAGTCTTCAGGGTCTTGTGACCCAGTACTTC. V is TRBV12-3 or TRBV12-4 and J is TRBJ2-5; D possibly corresponds to TRBD1 (5 bases). The CDR3 contains 13 residues. V dropped 5 bases and J dropped 7 bases, with 14 bases sitting between them.

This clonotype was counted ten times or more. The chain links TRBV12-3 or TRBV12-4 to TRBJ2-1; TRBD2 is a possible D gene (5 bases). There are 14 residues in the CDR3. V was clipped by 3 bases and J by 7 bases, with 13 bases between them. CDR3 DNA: TGTGCCAGCAGTTTTGTATTAAGAGGGAATGAGCAGTTCTTC. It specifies CASSFVLRGNEQFF.

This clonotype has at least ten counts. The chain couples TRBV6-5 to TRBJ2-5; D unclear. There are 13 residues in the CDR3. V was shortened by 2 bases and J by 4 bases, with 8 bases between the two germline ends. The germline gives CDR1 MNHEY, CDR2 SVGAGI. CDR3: CASSYGEGETQYF. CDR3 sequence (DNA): TGTGCCAGCAGTTACGGGGAAGGAGAGACCCAGTACTTC.

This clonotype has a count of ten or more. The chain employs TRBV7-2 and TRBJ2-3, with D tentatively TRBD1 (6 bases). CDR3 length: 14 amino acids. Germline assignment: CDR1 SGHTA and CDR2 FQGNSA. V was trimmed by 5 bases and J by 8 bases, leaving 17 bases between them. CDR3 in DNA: TGTGCCAGCAGCGACCGGGACATCTTGGGTACGCAGTATTTT. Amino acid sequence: CASSDRDILGTQYF.

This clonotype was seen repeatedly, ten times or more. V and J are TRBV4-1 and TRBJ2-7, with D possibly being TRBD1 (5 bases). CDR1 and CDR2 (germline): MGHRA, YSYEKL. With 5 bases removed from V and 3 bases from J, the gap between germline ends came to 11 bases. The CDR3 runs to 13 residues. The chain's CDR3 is CASSSRANYEQYF. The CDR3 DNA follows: TGCGCCAGCAGCTCCAGGGCTAACTACGAGCAGTACTTC.

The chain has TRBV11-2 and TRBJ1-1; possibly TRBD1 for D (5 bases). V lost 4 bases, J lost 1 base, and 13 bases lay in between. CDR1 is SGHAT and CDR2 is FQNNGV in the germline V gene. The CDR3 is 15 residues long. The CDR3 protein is CASSYTGHSNTEAFF. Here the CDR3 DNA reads TGTGCCAGCAGCTACACAGGACATTCGAACACTGAAGCTTTCTTT.

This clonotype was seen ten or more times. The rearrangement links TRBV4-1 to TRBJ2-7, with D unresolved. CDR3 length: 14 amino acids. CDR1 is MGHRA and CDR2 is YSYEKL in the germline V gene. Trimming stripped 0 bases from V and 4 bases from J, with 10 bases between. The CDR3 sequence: CASSQEALGYEQYV. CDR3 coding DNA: TGCGCCAGCAGCCAAGAGGCATTGGGTTACGAGCAGTACGTC.

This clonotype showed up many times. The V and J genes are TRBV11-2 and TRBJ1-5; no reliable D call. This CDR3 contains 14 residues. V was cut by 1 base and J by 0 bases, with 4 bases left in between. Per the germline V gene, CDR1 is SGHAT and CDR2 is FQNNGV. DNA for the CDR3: TGTGCCAGCAGCTTAGGGTATAGCAATCAGCCCCAGCATTTT. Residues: CASSLGYSNQPQHF.

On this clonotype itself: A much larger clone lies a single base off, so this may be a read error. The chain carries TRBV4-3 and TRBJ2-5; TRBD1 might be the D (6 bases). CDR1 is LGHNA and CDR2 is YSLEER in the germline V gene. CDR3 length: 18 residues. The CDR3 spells CASSQDRAGETDGETQCF. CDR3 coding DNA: TGCGCCAGCAGCCAAGATCGGGCAGGGGAAACAGACGGTGAGACCCAGTGCTTC.

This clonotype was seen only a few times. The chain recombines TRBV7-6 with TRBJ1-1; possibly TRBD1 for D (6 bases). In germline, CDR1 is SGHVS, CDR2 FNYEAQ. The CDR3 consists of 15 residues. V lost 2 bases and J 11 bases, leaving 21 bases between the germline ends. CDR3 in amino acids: CASSLTGAGAAGAFF. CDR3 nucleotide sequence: TGTGCCAGCAGCTTAACTGGGGCAGGGGCCGCCGGGGCTTTCTTT.

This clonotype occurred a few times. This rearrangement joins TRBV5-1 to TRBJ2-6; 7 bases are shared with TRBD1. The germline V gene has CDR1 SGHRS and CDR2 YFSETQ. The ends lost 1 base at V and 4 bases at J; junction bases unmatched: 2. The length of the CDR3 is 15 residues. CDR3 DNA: TGCGCCAGCAGCTTGATACAGGGGGGGGCCAACGTCCTGACTTTC. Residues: CASSLIQGGANVLTF.

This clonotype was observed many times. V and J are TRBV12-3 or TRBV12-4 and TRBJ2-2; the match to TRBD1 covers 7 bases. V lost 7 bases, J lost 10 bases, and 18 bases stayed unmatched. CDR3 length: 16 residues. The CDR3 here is CASTRGQGVLGEELFF. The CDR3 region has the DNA TGTGCCAGCACCCGTGGGCAGGGGGTACTTGGAGAGGAGCTGTTTTTT.